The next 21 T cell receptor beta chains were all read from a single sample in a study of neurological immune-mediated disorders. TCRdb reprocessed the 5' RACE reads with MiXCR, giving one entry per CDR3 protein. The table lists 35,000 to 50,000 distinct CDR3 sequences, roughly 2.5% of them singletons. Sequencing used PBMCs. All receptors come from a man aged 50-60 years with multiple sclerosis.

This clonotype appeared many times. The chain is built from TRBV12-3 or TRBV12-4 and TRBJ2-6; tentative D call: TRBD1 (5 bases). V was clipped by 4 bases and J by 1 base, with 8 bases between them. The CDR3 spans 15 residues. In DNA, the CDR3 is TGTGCCAGCAGTTACCGACAGTCTGGGGCCAACGTCCTGACTTTC. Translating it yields CASSYRQSGANVLTF.

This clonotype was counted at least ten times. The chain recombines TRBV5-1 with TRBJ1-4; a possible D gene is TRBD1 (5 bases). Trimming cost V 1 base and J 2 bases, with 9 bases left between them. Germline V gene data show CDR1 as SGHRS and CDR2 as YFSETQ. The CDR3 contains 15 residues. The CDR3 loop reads CASSLLGDTNEKLFF. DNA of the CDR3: TGCGCCAGCAGCTTGCTTGGGGACACTAATGAAAAACTGTTTTTT. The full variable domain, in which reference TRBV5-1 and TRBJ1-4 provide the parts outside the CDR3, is KAGVTQTPRYLIKTRGQQVTLSCSPISGHRSVSWYQQTPGQGLQFLFEYFSETQRNKGNFPGRFSGRQFSNSRSEMNVSTLELGDSALYLCASSLLGDTNEKLFFGSGTQLSVL.

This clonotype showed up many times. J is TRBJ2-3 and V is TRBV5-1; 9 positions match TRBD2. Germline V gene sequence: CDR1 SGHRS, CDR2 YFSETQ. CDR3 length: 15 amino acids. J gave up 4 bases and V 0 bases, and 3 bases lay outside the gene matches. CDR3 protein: CASSLDSGGSDTQYF. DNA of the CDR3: TGCGCCAGCAGCTTGGATAGCGGGGGCTCAGATACGCAGTATTTT.

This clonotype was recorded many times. DNA for the CDR3: TGTGCCAGCAGCCCCCTCGGACAGGTCTTTCAGCCCCAGCATTTT. This encodes CASSPLGQVFQPQHF. The chain carries TRBV12-3 or TRBV12-4 and TRBJ1-5, with TRBD1 matching 7 bases. The V segment lost 6 bases and the J segment 6 bases; nucleotides outside the gene matches: 11. The CDR3 is made up of 15 amino acids.

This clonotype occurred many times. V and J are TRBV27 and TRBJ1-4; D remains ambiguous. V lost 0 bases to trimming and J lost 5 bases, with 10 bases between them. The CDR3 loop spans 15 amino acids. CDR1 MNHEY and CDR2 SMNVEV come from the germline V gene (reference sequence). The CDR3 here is CASSLSRRTNEKLFF. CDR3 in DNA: TGTGCCAGCAGTTTATCGAGACGTACCAATGAAAAACTGTTTTTT.

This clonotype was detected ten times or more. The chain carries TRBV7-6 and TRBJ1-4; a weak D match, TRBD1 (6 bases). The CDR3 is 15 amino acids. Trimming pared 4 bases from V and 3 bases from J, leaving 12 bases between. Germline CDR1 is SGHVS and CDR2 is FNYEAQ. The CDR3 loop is CASSSTGRANEKLFF. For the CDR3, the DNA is TGTGCCAGCAGCTCGACAGGTCGGGCTAATGAAAAACTGTTTTTT.

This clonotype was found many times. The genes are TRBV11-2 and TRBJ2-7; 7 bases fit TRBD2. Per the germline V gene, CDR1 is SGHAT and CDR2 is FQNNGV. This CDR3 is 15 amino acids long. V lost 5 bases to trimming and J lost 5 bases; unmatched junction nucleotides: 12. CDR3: CASSPTSGTLHEQYF. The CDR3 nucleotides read TGTGCCAGCAGCCCAACAAGCGGGACCCTACACGAGCAGTACTTC.

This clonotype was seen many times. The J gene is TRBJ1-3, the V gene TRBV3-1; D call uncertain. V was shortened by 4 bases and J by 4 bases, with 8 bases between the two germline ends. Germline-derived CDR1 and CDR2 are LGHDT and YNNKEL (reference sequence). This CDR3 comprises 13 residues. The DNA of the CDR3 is TGTGCCAGCAGCCTACGGGCAGGAAACACCATATATTTT. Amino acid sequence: CASSLRAGNTIYF. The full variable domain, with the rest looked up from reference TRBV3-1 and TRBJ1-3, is DTAVSQTPKYLVTQMGNDKSIKCEQNLGHDTMYWYKQDSKKFLKIMFSYNNKELIINETVPNRFSPKSPDKAHLNLHINSLELGDSAVYFCASSLRAGNTIYFGEGSWLTVV.

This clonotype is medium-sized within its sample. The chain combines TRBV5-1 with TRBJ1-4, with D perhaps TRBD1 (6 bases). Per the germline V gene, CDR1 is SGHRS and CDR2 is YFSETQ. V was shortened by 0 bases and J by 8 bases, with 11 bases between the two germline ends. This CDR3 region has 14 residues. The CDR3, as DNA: TGCGCCAGCAGCTTGGACAGGGTGGACGAAAAACTGTTTTTT. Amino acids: CASSLDRVDEKLFF.

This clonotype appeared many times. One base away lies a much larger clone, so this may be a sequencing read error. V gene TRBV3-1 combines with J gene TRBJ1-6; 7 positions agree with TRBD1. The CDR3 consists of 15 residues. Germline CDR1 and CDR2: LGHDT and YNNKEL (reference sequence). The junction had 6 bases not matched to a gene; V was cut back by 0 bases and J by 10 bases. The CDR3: CASSQEQGILSPLHF. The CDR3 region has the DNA TGTGCCAGCAGCCAAGAACAGGGGATCCTCTCACCCCTCCACTTT. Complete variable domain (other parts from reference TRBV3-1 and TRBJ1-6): DTAVSQTPKYLVTQMGNDKSIKCEQNLGHDTMYWYKQDSKKFLKIMFSYNNKELIINETVPNRFSPKSPDKAHLNLHINSLELGDSAVYFCASSQEQGILSPLHFGNGTRLTVT.

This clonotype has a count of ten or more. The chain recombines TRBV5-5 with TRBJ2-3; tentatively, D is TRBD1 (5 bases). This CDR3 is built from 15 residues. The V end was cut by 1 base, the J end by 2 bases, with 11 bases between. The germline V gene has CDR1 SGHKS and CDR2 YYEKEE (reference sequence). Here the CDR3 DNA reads TGTGCCAGCAGCTTGTACAGGTCTCCCACAGATACGCAGTATTTT. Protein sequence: CASSLYRSPTDTQYF.

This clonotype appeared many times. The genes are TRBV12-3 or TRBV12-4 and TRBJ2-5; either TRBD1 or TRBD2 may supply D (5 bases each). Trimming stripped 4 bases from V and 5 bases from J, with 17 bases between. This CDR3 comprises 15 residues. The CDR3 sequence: CASSSSGTRRETQYF. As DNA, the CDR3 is TGTGCCAGCAGTTCCTCCGGGACCCGACGGGAGACCCAGTACTTC.

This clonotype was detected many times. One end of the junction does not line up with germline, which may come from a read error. The CDR3 loop is CSAIQNAEAFF. The CDR3 nucleotides are TGCAGTGCTATACAGAACGCTGAAGCTTTCTTT. The chain couples TRBV20-1 to TRBJ1-1; D is unresolved. Per the germline V gene, CDR1 is DFQATT and CDR2 is SNEGSKA (reference sequence). This CDR3 spans 11 amino acids.

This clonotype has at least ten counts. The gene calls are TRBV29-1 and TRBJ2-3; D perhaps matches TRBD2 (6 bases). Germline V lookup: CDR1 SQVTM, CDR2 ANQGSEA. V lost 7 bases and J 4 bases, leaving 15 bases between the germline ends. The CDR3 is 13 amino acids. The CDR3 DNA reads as TGCAGCGCCGGGACTTCGCTGTCAGATACGCAGTATTTT. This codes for CSAGTSLSDTQYF.

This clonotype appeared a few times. The CDR3 coding sequence is TGTGCCAGCAGCGCCGGACTCCGTGCGCAGTATTTT. Translated: CASSAGLRAQYF. The rearrangement joins TRBV11-3 to TRBJ2-3; possibly TRBD2 for D (5 bases). V was pared by 5 bases and J by 10 bases, with 13 bases between. The CDR3 runs 12 residues. The germline CDR1 and CDR2 sequences are SGHNT and YENEEA. The full variable domain, rest sourced from reference TRBV11-3 and TRBJ2-3, is EAGVVQSPRYKIIEKKQPVAFWCNPISGHNTLYWYLQNLGQGPELLIRYENEEAVDDSQLPKDRFSAERLKGVDSTLKIQPAELGDSAVYLCASSAGLRAQYFGPGTRLTVL.

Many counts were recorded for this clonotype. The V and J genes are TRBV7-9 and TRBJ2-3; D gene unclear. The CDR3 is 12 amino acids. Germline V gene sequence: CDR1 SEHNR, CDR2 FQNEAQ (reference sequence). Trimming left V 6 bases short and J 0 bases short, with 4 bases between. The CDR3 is CASSLSTDTQYF. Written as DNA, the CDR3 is TGTGCCAGCAGTCTTAGCACAGATACGCAGTATTTT.

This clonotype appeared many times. In DNA, the CDR3 is TGCGCCAGCAGCCAAACAAATGCGGGGGAAGCTTTCTTT. It codes for CASSQTNAGEAFF. The gene calls are TRBV4-1 and TRBJ1-1, with no clear D. Trimming left V 2 bases short and J 8 bases short, with 12 bases between. The CDR3 is 13 amino acids. Germline loops: CDR1 MGHRA, CDR2 YSYEKL.

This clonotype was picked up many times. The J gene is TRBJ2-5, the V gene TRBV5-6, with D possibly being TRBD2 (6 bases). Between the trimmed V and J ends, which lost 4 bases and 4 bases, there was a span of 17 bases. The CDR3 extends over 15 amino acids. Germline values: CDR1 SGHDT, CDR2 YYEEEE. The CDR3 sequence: CASSQYRGRLETQYF. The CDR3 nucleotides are TGTGCCAGCAGCCAATACCGGGGGAGACTAGAGACCCAGTACTTC.

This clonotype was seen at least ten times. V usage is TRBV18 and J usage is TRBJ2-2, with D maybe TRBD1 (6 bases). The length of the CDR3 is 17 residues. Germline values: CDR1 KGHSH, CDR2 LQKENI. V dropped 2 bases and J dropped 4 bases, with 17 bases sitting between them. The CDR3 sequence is CASSPAETGIRTGELFF. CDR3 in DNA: TGTGCCAGCTCACCAGCCGAAACAGGGATTCGCACCGGGGAGCTGTTTTTT.

CDR3 protein: CASTPEYGYEQYF. The CDR3 DNA is TGTGCCAGCACGCCTGAGTATGGCTACGAGCAGTACTTC. The chain joins TRBV7-6 to TRBJ2-7; D is ambiguous. V dropped 7 bases and J dropped 3 bases, with 13 bases sitting between them. This CDR3 region has 13 residues. Germline V gene sequence: CDR1 SGHVS, CDR2 FNYEAQ.

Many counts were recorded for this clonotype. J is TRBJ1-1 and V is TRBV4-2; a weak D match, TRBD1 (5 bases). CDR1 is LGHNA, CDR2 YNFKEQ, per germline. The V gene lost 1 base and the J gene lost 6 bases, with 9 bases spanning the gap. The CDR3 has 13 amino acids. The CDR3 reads CASSQARDSEAFF. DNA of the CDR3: TGTGCCAGCAGCCAAGCCAGGGACTCTGAAGCTTTCTTT.